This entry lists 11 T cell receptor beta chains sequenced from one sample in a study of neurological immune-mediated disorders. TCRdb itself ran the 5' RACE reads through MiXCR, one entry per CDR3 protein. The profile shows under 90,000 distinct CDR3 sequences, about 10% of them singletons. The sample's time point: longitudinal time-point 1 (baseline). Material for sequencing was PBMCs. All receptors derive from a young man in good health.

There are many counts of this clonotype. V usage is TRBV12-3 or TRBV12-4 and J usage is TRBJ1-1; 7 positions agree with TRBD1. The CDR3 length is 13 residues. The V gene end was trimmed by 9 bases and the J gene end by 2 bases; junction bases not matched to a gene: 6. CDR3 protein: CASTGQLNTEAFF. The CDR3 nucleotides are TGTGCCAGTACGGGACAGCTTAACACTGAAGCTTTCTTT.

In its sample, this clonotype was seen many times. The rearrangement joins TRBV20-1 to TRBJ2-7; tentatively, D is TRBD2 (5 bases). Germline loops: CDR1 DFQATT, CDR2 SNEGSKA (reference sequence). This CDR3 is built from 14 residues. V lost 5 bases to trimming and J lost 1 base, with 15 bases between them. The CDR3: CSADIDSASYEQYF. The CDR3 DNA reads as TGCAGTGCTGATATCGATAGCGCATCCTACGAGCAGTACTTC.

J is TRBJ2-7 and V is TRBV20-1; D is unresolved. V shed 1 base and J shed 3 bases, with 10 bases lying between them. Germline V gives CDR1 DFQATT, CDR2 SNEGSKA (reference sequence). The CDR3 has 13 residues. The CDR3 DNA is TGCAGTGCTAGAGGGTCGAGAGACTACGAGCAGTACTTC. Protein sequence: CSARGSRDYEQYF.

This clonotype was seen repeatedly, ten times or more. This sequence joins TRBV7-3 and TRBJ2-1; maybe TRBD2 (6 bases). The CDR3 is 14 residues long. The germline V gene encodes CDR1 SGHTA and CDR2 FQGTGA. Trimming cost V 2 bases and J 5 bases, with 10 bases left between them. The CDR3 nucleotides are TGTGCCAGCAGCTTAGGCGGGATAGACAATGAGCAGTTCTTC. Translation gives CASSLGGIDNEQFF. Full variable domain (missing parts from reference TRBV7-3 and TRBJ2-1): GAGVSQTPSNKVTEKGKYVELRCDPISGHTALYWYRQSLGQGPEFLIYFQGTGAADDSGLPNDRFFAVRPEGSVSTLKIQRTERGDSAVYLCASSLGGIDNEQFFGPGTRLTVL.

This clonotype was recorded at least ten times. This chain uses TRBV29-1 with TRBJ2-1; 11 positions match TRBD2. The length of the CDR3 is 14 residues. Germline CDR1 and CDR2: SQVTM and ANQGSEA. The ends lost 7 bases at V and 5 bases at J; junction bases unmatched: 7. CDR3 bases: TGCAGCGGGACTATAGCGGGAGGGGACAATGAGCAGTTCTTC. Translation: CSGTIAGGDNEQFF.

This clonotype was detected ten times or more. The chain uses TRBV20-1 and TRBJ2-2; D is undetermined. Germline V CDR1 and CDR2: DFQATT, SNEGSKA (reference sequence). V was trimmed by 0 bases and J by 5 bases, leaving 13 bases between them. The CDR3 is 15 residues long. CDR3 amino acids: CSARDRRGFTGELFF. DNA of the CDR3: TGCAGTGCTAGAGATCGCAGAGGTTTTACCGGGGAGCTGTTTTTT.

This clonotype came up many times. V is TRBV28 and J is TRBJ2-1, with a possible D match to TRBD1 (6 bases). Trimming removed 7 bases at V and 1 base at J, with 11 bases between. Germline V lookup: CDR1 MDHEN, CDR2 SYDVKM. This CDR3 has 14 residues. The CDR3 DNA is TGTGCCAGCAAACCCCAGGGGTCCTACAATGAGCAGTTCTTC. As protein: CASKPQGSYNEQFF.

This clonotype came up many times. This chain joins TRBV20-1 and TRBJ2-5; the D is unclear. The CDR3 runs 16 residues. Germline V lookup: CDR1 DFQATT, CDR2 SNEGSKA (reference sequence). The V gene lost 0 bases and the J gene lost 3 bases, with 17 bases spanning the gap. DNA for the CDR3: TGCAGTGCTAGAGATTTAGTAGCCAGGCCTAAAGAGACCCAGTACTTC. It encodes CSARDLVARPKETQYF.

CDR3 loop: CASSLQNWPYEQYF. For the CDR3, the DNA is TGTGCCAGCAGCTTACAAAACTGGCCCTACGAGCAGTACTTC. V is TRBV7-3 and J is TRBJ2-7; the D is unclear. The germline V and J ends were trimmed by 2 bases and 2 bases, with 10 bases remaining between them. CDR3 length: 14 amino acids. CDR1 is SGHTA and CDR2 is FQGTGA in the germline V gene.

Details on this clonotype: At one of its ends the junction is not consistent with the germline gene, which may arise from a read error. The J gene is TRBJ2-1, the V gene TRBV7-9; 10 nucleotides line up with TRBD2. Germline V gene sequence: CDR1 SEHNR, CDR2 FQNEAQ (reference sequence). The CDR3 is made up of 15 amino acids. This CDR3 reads CANSFLAGVVGEQFF. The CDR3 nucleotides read TGTGCCAACAGCTTCCTAGCGGGAGTAGTGGGTGAGCAGTTCTTC.

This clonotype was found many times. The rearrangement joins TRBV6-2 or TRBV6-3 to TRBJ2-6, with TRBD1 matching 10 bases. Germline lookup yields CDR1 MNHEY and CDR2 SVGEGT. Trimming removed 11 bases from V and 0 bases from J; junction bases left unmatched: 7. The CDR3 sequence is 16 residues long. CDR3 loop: CAGSRDRGSGANVLTF. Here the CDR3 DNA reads TGTGCCGGATCCCGGGACAGGGGCTCTGGGGCCAACGTCCTGACTTTC.